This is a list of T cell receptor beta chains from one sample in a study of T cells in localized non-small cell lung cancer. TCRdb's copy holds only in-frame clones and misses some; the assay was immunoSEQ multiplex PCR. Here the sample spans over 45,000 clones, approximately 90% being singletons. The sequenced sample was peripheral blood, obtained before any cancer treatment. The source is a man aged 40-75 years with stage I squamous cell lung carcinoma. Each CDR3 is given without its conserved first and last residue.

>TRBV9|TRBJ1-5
ASSVAPGSEPQH
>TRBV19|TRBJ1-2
ASTLVGGPYGYT
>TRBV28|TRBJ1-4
ASSPPGGDEKLF
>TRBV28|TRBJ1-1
ASSLSTGGSHWGNPEAF
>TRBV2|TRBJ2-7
ASRERGLSSYEQY
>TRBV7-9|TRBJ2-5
ASSAGTTTQAQY
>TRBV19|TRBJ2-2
ASRRGSGELF
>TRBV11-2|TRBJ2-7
ASSLEAGEFYEQY
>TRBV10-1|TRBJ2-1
ASSGAIWSGSPNEQF
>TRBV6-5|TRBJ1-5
ASSLQAWGQPQH
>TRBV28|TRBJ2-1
ASGSGDWDEQF
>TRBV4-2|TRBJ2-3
ASSRPSRPDTQY
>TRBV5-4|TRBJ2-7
ASSSADRGFYEQY
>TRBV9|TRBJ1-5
ASSVGQYQPQH
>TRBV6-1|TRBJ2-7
ASSVASGDYEQY
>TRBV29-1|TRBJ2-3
SVAREADTQY
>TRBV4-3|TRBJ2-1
ASSPKSPGTTYNEQF
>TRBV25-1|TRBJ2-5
ASSEDEKETQY
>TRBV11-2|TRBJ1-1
ASSLVPSGRVAEAF
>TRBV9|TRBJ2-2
ASSVSGSQNTGELF
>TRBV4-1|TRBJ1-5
ASSRWRDQPQH
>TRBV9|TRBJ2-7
ASSAGTSLYEQY
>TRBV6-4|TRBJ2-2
ASSPGRLDTGELF
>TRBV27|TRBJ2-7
ASSGLSKSYEQY
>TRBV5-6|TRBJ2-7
ASHLLAGNGYQQY
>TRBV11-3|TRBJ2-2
ASSFGVSAGELF
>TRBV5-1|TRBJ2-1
ASSGLEGSEQF
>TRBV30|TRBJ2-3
AWSGGRDTQY
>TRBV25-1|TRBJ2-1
ASSEGWGRPF
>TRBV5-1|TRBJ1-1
ASSLFPPNTEAF
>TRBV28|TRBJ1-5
ASSLRQGGNQPQH
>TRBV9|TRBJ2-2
ASSVGVGTGELF
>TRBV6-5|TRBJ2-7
ASSPRGSYEQY
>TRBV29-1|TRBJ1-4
SVGAGTNEKLF
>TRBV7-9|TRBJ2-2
ASSPGGYTGELF
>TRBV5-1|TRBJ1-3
ASSLGGQGAGTGGNTIY
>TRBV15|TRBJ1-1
ATSRVPRVMNTEAF
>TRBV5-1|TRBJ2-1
ASSLSQGQSYNEQF
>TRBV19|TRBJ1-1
ASSQGRYTEAF
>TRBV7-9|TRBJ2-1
ASSPGRI
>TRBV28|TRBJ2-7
ASLGGAGGTDEQY
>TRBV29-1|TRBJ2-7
SVEASGSDEQY
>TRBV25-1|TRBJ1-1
ASSSHRGGQTEAF
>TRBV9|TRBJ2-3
ASSVPEKDTQY
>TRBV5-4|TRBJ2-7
ASSTRGEQY